This TCR beta chain comes out of a study of Tregs in tolerant kidney transplant recipients. Sequencing was performed with immunoSEQ multiplex PCR; in TCRdb, only in-frame clones are kept and a portion is missing. In the table there are hundreds of thousands of clones, 65% to 85% of which are singletons. Unstimulated Tregs (CD4+CD25+CD127-) and CD4+CD25- non-Tregs were sorted from PBMCs. As for this clone: Its antigen is undetermined.

Findings of the study overall: Validation in larger populations is needed because few patients were studied. Expanding Tregs on activated donor B cells appeared to best identify donor-specific TCRbeta clones. Biological reproducibility was not directly addressed, but technical replication error appeared minimal.

The sample consisted of CD4+ T cells from blood. This sequence was found in a human donor in good health.

As DNA, the CDR3 is TGTGCCAGCAGCTGGGACAGGAACTCTGGAAACACCATATATTTT. This gives the protein CASSWDRNSGNTIYF. This chain connects TRBV7-9 to TRBJ1-3; 8 nucleotides agree with TRBD1. The length of the CDR3 is 15 residues. Germline V lookup: CDR1 SEHNR, CDR2 FQNEAQ (reference sequence). V was pared by 4 bases and J by 0 bases, with 2 bases of the junction left unmatched.